The 6 T cell receptor beta chains listed next were all sequenced from one sample in a study of blood T cells in healthy people across ages. A second PCR of roughly 7 to 11 cycles used a sample-barcoded 5' primer and a J-beta primer mix. TCRdb reprocessed the 5' RACE reads with MiXCR, giving one entry per CDR3 protein. In the table there are hundreds of thousands of distinct CDR3 sequences, 20% to 30% of which are singletons. The data also belong to a second study, concerning T cells of mothers and their children.

The sequenced sample was blood. Every receptor here comes from a boy between 10 and 17 years old in good health.

J is TRBJ1-4 and V is TRBV2, with D perhaps matching TRBD1 (6 bases). Germline CDR1 and CDR2: SNHLY and FYNNEI. The CDR3 sequence is 13 residues long. V gave up 7 bases and J gave up 8 bases, with 14 bases separating them. In DNA form, the CDR3 reads TGTGCCAGCATTCAAGGACAGAACGAAAAACTGTTTTTT. The encoded protein is CASIQGQNEKLFF.

Of note for this clonotype: Sequence at one end of the junction differs from germline and may be a read error. V usage is TRBV7-9 and J usage is TRBJ1-2; 8 bases align to TRBD1. CDR1 is SEHNR and CDR2 is FQNEAQ in the germline V gene (reference sequence). The CDR3 runs to 15 residues. The CDR3 sequence is CASTLPGGDNYGYTF. In DNA form, the CDR3 reads TGTGCCAGCACCTTACCAGGGGGCGATAACTATGGCTACACCTTC.

For this clonotype: With a much larger clone just one base away, this may be a read error. The rearrangement joins TRBV5-1 to TRBJ2-1; TRBD2 matches at 11 bases. The CDR3 runs to 16 residues. The germline V gene has CDR1 SGHRS and CDR2 YFSETQ. CDR3 bases: TGCGCCAGCAGCTTAGCTAGCGGGGGGACCTACATTGAGCAGTTCTTC. The encoded protein is CASSLASGGTYIEQFF.

This clonotype is medium-sized within its sample. The chain is built from TRBV6-6 and TRBJ2-3; D unclear. V lost 5 bases to trimming and J lost 2 bases, with 17 bases between them. Germline CDR1 and CDR2: MNHNY and SVGAGI (reference sequence). This CDR3 is 16 amino acids long. The CDR3, as DNA: TGTGCCAGCAGTGGCTTGGGCCTTCCCTTCACAGATACGCAGTATTTT. It codes for CASSGLGLPFTDTQYF.

There are a few counts of this clonotype. The chain couples TRBV7-9 to TRBJ2-7, with D unresolved. CDR1 SEHNR and CDR2 FQNEAQ come from the germline V gene (reference sequence). The CDR3 runs to 14 residues. The V and J ends lost 3 bases and 0 bases respectively, with 9 bases between them. In DNA form, the CDR3 reads TGTGCCAGCAGCTTTGACCCGGGCTCCTACGAGCAGTACTTC. Translation gives CASSFDPGSYEQYF.

This clonotype was observed a handful of times. The chain combines TRBV30 with TRBJ2-2; tentatively, D is TRBD1 (7 bases). CDR3 length equals 14 residues. V was shortened by 4 bases and J by 6 bases, with 15 bases between the two germline ends. Germline loops: CDR1 GTSNPN, CDR2 SVGIG (reference sequence). CDR3 in amino acids: CAWKSQGGSGELFF. DNA of the CDR3: TGTGCCTGGAAATCGCAGGGGGGATCCGGGGAGCTGTTTTTT.